This T cell receptor beta chain derives from a study of OX40 agonist ivuxolimab in advanced cancers. With regard to the full study: Ivuxolimab, which targeted the costimulatory receptor OX40 (CD134), was an agonistic, fully human IgG2 monoclonal antibody. Intravenous ivuxolimab was administered to patients every 2 weeks at six dose levels: 0.01, 0.1, 0.3, 1.5, 3 and 10 mg/kg. Among the approximately 54 dose-escalation patients, 19 had hepatocellular carcinoma, roughly 15 melanoma, 9 renal cell carcinoma and 9 head and neck cancer. The dose-escalation cohort was roughly 87% male with a mean age of about 54 years, ranging from roughly 20 to 80. Patients were allowed to have had prior anti-PD-1, anti-PD-L1 or anti-CTLA-4 therapy, and 30% to 50% of the dose-escalation patients had previously received checkpoint inhibitors. Partial responses occurred in three dose-escalation patients, of whom one had hepatocellular carcinoma and two had cutaneous melanoma. The purpose of peripheral TCRbeta sequencing was to test whether ivuxolimab changed TCR sequence diversity and led to clonal T-cell expansion. The monotherapy dose-escalation portion (N of about 52 patients) of the phase I ivuxolimab trial is reported in the paper.

This clone was detected once. Its antigen has not been determined. Within one base of it there is no much larger clone, and no base qualities were kept. Patients with autoimmune disease history or receiving systemic immunosuppression were excluded from the trial. Peripheral blood for TCR sequencing was collected from all dose cohorts at baseline, on cycle 4 day 1, and on cycle 7 day 1. Samples came from an open-label, multicenter, first-in-human phase I dose-escalation trial of ivuxolimab. Adults with locally advanced or metastatic head and neck squamous cell, hepatocellular, melanoma or renal cell carcinoma were enrolled in the trial. Before TCR sequencing, CD4+ T cells and CD8+ T cells from peripheral blood were sorted into separate populations. The investigation overall reported the following: After ivuxolimab, CD8+ T cells had more expanded clones than CD4+ T cells on average. In the 0.1-3.0 mg/kg groups, partial responders were among the patients with the lowest normalized peripheral clonal expansion, particularly in CD8+ T cells. The antigen specificity of the peripheral T cells that underwent clonal expansion was not determined. Low levels of normalized T-cell clonal expansion were also seen in some patients who did not respond. At doses of 0.1 to 3.0 mg/kg, clonal expansion of both CD4+ and CD8+ blood T cells was observed from baseline to week 6.

Genomic DNA was extracted from sorted cells for sequencing of the TCRbeta CDR3 region. TCRbeta CDR3 regions were sequenced using the immunoSEQ Assay. Drawn from immuneACCESS, this table holds only the in-frame rearrangements with V and J called that TCRdb kept. Clones are partly lost; checked studies trace under half to an unresolved V gene and leave the rest unexplained. A total of 90,000 to 100,000 clones appear in this sample, around 85% of them only once. Of the sample, over 0.65% is held by the ten largest clones. The sequence was collected from an adult with an advanced solid tumor such as melanoma, head and neck, liver or kidney cancer. Sequences were derived from CD4+ or CD8+ T cells sorted from blood, sampled in a trial of the OX40 agonist ivuxolimab.

The bases read TGTGCCTGGAGTGTTTCGGGACTAGCGGGAGTAATCCCCATCGACGAGCAGTACTTC. The encoded protein is CAWSVSGLAGVIPIDEQYF. Recombination joined TRBV30 with TRBJ2-7, with 14 middle bases fitting TRBD2. The germline V gene (reference sequence) provides CDR1 GTSNPN and CDR2 SVGIG. V trim: 0 bases; J trim: 5 bases; unmatched bases: 15. Reading from cysteine to phenylalanine, the CDR3 counts 19 amino acids. Only the CDR3 part of the read is kept: 57 bases, read in frame from the first base.